Reported below is one TCR beta chain. Original methodology: Nucleated cell number was recorded as an estimate derived from reference gene primer amplification. Profiled with immunoSEQ multiplex PCR; TCRdb holds only in-frame clones, not every one. From that table come the V and J calls and clone size; the DNA was used to work out D and trimming. In the table there are 97,000 or so clones, around 81% of which are singletons. These data belong to a study of blood T cell repertoires in COVID-19. Study information: Spain, Italy and the United States supplied samples that represented acute and convalescent COVID-19.

CDR1 SEHNR and CDR2 FQNEAQ come from the germline V gene (reference sequence). The CDR3 spans 15 residues. The V segment lost 2 bases and the J segment 2 bases; nucleotides outside the gene matches: 5. The sequence came from a man between 60 and 75 years old with acute or convalescent COVID-19. The sequencing input was peripheral blood. This chain joins TRBV7-9 and TRBJ2-5; 7 bases fit TRBD2. The CDR3: CASSLPMGGQETQYF. As DNA, the CDR3 is TGTGCCAGCAGCTTACCGATGGGGGGGCAAGAGACCCAGTACTTC.